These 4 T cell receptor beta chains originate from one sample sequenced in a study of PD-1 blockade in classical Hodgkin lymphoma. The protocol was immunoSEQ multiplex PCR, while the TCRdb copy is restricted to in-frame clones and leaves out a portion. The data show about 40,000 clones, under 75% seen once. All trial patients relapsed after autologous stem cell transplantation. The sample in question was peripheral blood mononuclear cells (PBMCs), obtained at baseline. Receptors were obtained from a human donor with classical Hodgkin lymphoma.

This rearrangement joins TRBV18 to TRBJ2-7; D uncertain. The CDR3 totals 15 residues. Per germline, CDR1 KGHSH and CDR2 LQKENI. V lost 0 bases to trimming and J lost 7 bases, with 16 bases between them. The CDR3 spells CASSPPGSSLWEQYF. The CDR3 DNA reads TGTGCCAGCTCACCACCGGGCTCGTCCCTTTGGGAGCAGTACTTC.

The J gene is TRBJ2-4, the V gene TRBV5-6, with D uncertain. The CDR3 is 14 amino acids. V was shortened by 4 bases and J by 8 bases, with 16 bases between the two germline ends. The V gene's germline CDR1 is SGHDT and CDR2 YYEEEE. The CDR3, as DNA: TGTGCCAGCAGCCATATAACGGATCCCGACATTCAGTACTTC. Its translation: CASSHITDPDIQYF. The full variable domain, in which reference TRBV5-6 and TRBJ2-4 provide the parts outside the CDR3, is DAGVTQSPTHLIKTRGQQVTLRCSPKSGHDTVSWYQQALGQGPQFIFQYYEEEERQRGNFPDRFSGHQFPNYSSELNVNALLLGDSALYLCASSHITDPDIQYFGAGTRLSVL.

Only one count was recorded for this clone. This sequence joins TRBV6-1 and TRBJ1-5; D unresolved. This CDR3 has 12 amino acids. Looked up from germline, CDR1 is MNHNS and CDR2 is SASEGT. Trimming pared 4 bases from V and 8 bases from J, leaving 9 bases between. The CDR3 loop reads CASSGQWEPQHF. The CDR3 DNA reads TGTGCCAGCAGTGGTCAATGGGAGCCCCAGCATTTT.

The CDR3 sequence: CASSQIRGVEAFF. The CDR3 bases are TGTGCCAGCAGCCAAATACGGGGAGTCGAAGCTTTCTTT. The chain carries TRBV14 and TRBJ1-1; D not resolved. The V gene's germline CDR1 is SGHDN and CDR2 FVKESK. V lost 2 bases, J lost 8 bases, and 12 bases lay in between. The CDR3 sequence is 13 residues long.